This T cell receptor beta chain was obtained from a study of response to subunit inactivated influenza vaccine. The study, taken as a whole, reports: The authors put forward the suggestion that each seasonal influenza vaccination may bring in only a limited number of new T cells.

The V gene's germline CDR1 is GTSNPN and CDR2 SVGIG (reference sequence). The V end lost 7 bases, the J end lost 7 bases, and 14 bases lay between the germline ends. This CDR3 has 11 amino acids. The sample holds one count of this clonotype. Its antigen is not known. In TCRdb, the RT-PCR reads were re-called with MiXCR into one record per CDR3 protein. The profile covers over 650,000 distinct CDR3 sequences, with under 20% appearing a single time and 9.5% to 13% taken by the ten largest. Sequences were derived from PBMCs from blood, sampled roughly 5 days after vaccination. This chain uses TRBV30 with TRBJ2-7; D remains unclear. The clonotype was recovered from a man in his fifties or sixties who received an inactivated influenza vaccine. Written as DNA, the CDR3 is TGTGCCTCCGCGAACTCGGAGGAGCAGTACTTC. Its translation is CASANSEEQYF.